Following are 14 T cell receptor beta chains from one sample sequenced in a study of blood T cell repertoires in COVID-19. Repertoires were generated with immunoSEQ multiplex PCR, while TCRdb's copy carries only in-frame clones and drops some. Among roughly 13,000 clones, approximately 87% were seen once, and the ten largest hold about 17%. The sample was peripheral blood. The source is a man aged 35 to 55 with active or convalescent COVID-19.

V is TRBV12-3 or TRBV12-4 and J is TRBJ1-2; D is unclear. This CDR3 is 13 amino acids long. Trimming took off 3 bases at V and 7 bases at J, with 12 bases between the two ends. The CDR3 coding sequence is TGTGCCAGCAGTTTCAGGTTGTGGTCTGGCTACACCTTC. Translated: CASSFRLWSGYTF.

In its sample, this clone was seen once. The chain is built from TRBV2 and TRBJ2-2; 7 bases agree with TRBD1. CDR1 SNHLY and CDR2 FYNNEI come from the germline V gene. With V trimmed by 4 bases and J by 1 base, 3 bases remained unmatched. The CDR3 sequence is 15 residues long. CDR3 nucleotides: TGTGCCAGCAGTGTCGGACAGGAGAACACCGGGGAGCTGTTTTTT. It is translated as CASSVGQENTGELFF.

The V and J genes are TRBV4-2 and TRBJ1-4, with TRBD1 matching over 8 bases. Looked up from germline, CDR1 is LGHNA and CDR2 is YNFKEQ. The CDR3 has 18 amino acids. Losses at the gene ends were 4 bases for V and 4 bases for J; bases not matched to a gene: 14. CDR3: CASSPGQDFTSDNEKLFF. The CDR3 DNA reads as TGTGCCAGCAGCCCGGGACAGGATTTTACGAGTGATAATGAAAAACTGTTTTTT.

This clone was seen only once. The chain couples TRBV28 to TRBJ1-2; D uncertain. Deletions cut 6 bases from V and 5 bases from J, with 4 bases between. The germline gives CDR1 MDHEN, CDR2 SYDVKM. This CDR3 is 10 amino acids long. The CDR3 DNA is TGTGCCAGCAGCTCTTATGGCTACACCTTC. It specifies CASSSYGYTF.

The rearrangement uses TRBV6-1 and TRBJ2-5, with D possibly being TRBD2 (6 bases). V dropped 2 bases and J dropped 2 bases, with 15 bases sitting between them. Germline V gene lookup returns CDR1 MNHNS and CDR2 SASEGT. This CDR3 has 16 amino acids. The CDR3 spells CASSEQSGVGQETQYF. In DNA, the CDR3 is TGTGCCAGCAGTGAACAGTCGGGGGTGGGACAAGAGACCCAGTACTTC.

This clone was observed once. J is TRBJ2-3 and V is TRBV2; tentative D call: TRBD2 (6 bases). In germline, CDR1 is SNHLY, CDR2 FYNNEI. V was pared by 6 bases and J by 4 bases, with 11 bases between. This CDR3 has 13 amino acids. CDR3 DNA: TGTGCCAGCAGCCCTAGACTAGCAGATACGCAGTATTTT. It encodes CASSPRLADTQYF.

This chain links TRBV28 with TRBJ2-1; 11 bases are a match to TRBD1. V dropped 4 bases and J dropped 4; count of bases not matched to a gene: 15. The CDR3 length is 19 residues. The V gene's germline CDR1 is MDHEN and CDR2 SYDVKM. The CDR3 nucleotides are TGTGCCAGCAGTTCGTACCCTGGGACAGGGGGATTATTTTACAATGAGCAGTTCTTC. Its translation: CASSSYPGTGGLFYNEQFF.

CDR3 protein: CASSSGQSLYYGYTF. The CDR3 nucleotides are TGTGCCAGCAGTTCCGGACAGAGCTTATACTATGGCTACACCTTC. The chain is built from TRBV27 and TRBJ1-2; tentative D call: TRBD1 (6 bases). The CDR3 covers 15 residues. CDR1 and CDR2 (germline): MNHEY, SMNVEV (reference sequence). V lost 4 bases and J lost 3, with 15 bases in between.

The CDR3 DNA reads as TGTGCCAGCTCACCGAACAGGGGTTTGACTGAAGCTTTCTTT. Protein: CASSPNRGLTEAFF. The chain recombines TRBV18 with TRBJ1-1; TRBD1 aligns across 7 bases. The CDR3 consists of 14 residues. The V gene's germline CDR1 is KGHSH and CDR2 LQKENI. The junction had 6 bases not matched to a gene; V was cut back by 3 bases and J by 5 bases.

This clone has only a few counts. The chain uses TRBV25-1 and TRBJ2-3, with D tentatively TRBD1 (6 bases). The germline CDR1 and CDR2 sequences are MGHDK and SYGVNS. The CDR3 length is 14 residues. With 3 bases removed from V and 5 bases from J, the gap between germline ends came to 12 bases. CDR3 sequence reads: CASSDRGDIDTQYF. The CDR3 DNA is TGTGCCAGCAGTGACAGGGGCGACATAGATACGCAGTATTTT.

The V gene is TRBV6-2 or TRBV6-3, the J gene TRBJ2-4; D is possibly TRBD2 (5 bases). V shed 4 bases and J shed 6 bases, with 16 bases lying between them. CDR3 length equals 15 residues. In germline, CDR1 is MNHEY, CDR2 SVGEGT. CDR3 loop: CASSLSGIWVNIQYF. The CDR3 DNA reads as TGTGCCAGCAGTTTATCCGGGATTTGGGTAAACATTCAGTACTTC.

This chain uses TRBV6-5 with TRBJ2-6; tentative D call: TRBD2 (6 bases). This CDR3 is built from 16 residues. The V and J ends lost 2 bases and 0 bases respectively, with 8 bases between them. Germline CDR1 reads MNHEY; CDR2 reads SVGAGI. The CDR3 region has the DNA TGTGCCAGCAGTTACGGGCGGGGCTCTGGGGCCAACGTCCTGACTTTC. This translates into CASSYGRGSGANVLTF.

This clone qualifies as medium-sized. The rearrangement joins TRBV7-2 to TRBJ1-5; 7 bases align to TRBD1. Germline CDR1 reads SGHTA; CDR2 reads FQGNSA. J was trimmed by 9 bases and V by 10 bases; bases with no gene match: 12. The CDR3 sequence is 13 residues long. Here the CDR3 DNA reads TGTGCCATTAGAAGCAAGGGGGCCTGGCCCCAGCATTTT. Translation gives CAIRSKGAWPQHF.

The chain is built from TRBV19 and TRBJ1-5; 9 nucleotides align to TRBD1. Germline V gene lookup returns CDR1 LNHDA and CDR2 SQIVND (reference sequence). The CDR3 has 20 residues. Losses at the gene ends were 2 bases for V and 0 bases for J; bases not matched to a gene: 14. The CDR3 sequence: CASSIMRAGTGPYSNQPQHF. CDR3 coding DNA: TGTGCCAGTAGTATAATGCGAGCCGGGACAGGGCCATATAGCAATCAGCCCCAGCATTTT.